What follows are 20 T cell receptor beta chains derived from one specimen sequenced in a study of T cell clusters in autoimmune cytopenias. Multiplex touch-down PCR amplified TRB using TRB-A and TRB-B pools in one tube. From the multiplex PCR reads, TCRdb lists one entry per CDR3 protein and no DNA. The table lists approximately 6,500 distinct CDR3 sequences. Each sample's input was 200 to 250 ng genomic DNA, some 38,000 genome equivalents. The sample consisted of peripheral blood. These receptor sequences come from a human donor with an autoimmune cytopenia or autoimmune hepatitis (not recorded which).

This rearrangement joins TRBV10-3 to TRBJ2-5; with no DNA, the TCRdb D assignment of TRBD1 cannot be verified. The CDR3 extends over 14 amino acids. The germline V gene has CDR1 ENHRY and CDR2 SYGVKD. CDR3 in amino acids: CAISEGGLGETQYF.

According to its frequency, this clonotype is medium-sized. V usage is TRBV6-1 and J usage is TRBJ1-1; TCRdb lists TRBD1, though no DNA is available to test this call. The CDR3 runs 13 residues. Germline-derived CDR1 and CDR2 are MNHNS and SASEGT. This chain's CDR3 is CASSDRQGTEAFF.

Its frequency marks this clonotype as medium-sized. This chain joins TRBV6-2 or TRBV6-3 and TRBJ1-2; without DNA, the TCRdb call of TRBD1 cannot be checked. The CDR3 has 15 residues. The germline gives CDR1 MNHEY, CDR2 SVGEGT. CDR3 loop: CASSYQTGGGYGYTF.

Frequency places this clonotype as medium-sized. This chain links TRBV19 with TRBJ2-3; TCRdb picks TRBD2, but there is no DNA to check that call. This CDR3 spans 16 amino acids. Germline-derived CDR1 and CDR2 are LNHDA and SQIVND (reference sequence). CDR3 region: CASSRTSGGAGDTQYF. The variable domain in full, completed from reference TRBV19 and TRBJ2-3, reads DGGITQSPKYLFRKEGQNVTLSCEQNLNHDAMYWYRQDPGQGLRLIYYSQIVNDFQKGDIAEGYSVSREKKESFPLTVTSAQKNPTAFYLCASSRTSGGAGDTQYFGPGTRLTVL.

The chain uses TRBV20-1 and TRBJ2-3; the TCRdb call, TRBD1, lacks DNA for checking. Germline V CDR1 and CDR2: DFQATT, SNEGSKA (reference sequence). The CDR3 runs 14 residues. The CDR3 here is CSARVLGGDGSQYF.

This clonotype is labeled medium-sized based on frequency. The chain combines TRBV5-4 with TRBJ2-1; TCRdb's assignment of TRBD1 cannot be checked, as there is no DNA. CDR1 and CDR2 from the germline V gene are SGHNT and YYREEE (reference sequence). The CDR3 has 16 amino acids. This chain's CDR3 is CASSGGGGISYNEQFF.

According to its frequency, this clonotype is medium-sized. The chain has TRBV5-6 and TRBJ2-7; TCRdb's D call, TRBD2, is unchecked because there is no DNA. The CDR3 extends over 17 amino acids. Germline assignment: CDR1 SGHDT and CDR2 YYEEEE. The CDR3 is CASSGTTRIKIPYEQYF.

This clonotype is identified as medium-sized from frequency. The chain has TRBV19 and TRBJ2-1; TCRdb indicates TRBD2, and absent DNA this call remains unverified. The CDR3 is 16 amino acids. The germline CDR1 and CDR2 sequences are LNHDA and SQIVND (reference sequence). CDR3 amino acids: CASSIGGGGIYGEQFF.

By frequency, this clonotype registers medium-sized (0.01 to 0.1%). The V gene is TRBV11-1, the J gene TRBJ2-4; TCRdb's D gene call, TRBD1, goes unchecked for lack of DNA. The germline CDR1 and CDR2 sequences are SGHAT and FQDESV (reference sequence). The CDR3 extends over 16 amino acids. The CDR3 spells CASSKRDTLAKNIQYF.

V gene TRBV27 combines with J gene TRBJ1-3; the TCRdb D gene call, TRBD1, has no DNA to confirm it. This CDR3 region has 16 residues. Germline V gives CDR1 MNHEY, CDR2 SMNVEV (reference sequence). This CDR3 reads CASSPGQMFSGNTIYF.

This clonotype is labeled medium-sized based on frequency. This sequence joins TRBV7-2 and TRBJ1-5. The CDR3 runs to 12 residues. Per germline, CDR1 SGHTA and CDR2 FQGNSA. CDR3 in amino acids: CASSLVNQPQHF.

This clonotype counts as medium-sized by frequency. The CDR3: CASSYSPNRVGTDTQYF. This chain joins TRBV6-5 and TRBJ2-3; checking the TCRdb D call of TRBD1 is not possible without DNA. Germline CDR1 is MNHEY and CDR2 is SVGAGI. The CDR3 is 17 amino acids.

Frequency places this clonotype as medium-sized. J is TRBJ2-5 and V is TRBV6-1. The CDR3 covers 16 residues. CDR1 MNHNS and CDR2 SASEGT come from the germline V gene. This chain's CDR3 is CASSEATVISKETQYF.

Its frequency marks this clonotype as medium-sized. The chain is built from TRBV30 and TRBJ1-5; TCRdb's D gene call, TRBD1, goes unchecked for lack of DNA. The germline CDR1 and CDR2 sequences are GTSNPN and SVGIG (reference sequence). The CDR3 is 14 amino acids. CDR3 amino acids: CAWSPDSLTQPQHF.

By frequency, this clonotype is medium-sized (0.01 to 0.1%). The CDR3 here is CASRELTGEQFF. The rearrangement links TRBV6-2 or TRBV6-3 to TRBJ2-1; the TCRdb call, TRBD2, lacks DNA for checking. Germline CDR1 MNHEY, CDR2 SVGEGT. The CDR3 sequence is 12 residues long.

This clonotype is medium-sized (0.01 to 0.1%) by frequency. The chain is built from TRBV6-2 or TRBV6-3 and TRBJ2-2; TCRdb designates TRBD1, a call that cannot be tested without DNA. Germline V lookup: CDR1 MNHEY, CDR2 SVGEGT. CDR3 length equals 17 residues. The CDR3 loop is CASSPYVTGVNTGELFF.

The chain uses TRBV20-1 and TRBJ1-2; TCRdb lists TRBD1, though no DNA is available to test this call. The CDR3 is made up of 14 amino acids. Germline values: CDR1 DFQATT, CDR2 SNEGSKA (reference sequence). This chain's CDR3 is CSARPGQGNYGYTF.

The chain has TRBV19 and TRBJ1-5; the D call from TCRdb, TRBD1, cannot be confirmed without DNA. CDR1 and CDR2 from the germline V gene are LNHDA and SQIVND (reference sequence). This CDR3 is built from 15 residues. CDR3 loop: CASSMAGGVNQPQHF. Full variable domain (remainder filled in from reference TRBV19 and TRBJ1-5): DGGITQSPKYLFRKEGQNVTLSCEQNLNHDAMYWYRQDPGQGLRLIYYSQIVNDFQKGDIAEGYSVSREKKESFPLTVTSAQKNPTAFYLCASSMAGGVNQPQHFGDGTRLSIL.

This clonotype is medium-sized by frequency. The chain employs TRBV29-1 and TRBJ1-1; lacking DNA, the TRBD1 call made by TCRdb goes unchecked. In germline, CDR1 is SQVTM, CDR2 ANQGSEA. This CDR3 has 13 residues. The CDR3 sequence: CSVNRDGDTEAFF. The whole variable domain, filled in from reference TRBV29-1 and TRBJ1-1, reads SAVISQKPSRDICQRGTSLTIQCQVDSQVTMMFWYRQQPGQSLTLIATANQGSEATYESGFVIDKFPISRPNLTFSTLTVSNMSPEDSSIYLCSVNRDGDTEAFFGQGTRLTVV.

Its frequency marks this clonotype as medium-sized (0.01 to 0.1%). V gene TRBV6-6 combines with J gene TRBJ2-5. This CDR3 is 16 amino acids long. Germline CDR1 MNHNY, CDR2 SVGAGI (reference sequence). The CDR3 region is CASSYSKVRFQETQYF.